The clone carrying this TCR beta chain was found a few times. Data came from immunoSEQ multiplex PCR; TCRdb stores just in-frame clones and leaves some out. In the table there are 110,000 or so clones, approximately 90% of which are singletons. This sample is part of a study of T cell responses to AZD1222 COVID-19 vaccine. Second-dose timings of about 4 or about 12 weeks were pooled. V was clipped by 3 bases and J by 5 bases, with 14 bases between them. The germline V gene encodes CDR1 LGHNA and CDR2 YNFKEQ. There are 16 residues in the CDR3. This receptor was taken from an adult who received the AZD1222 COVID-19 vaccine. J is TRBJ1-6 and V is TRBV4-2; D not certain. Specimen: peripheral blood, collected 28 days after the second AZD1222 dose. The CDR3 sequence is CASSHGEVADNSPLHF. Written as DNA, the CDR3 is TGTGCCAGCAGCCATGGTGAGGTCGCGGATAATTCACCCCTCCACTTT.